The 6 T cell receptor beta chains in this list originate from one sample, sequenced in a study of cytomegalovirus exposure and HLA in healthy donors. Primers for the PCR totalled 60 Vbeta and 13 Jbeta. Only in-frame clones appear in the TCRdb table, and some are missing; sequencing was by immunoSEQ multiplex PCR. The sample comprises under 200,000 clones, approximately 83% of which are singletons, and approximately 8.5% rests with the top ten. The sample was PBMCs. The receptors were gathered from a man between 18 and 35 years old in good health and CMV-seropositive.

This clone has only a few counts. The chain links TRBV10-3 to TRBJ1-1; D unresolved. V shed 7 bases and J shed 2 bases, with 8 bases lying between them. Germline V gives CDR1 ENHRY, CDR2 SYGVKD. This CDR3 has 12 residues. CDR3 nucleotide sequence: TGTGCCATCAACGGAGATAACACTGAAGCTTTCTTT. This gives the protein CAINGDNTEAFF.

This clone occurred once. Distinct nucleotide sequences in the sample also encode this CDR3. The V and J genes are TRBV5-1 and TRBJ2-7; D possibly corresponds to TRBD1 (6 bases). The CDR3 is made up of 16 amino acids. In germline, CDR1 is SGHRS, CDR2 YFSETQ. Trimming cost V 0 bases and J 3 bases, with 16 bases left between them. The CDR3 DNA reads TGCGCCAGCAGCTTGGAGCCTCAGGGGCCGAACTACGAGCAGTACTTC. This encodes CASSLEPQGPNYEQYF.

J is TRBJ2-2 and V is TRBV6-5; 7 positions agree with TRBD1. The CDR3 length is 15 residues. The ends lost 5 bases at V and 0 bases at J; junction bases unmatched: 3. The germline V gene encodes CDR1 MNHEY and CDR2 SVGAGI. The CDR3 DNA follows: TGTGCCAGCAGTCCCGGGACAGCGAACACCGGGGAGCTGTTTTTT. It codes for CASSPGTANTGELFF.

V and J are TRBV7-6 and TRBJ1-3; a weak D match, TRBD1 (6 bases). V lost 5 bases and J lost 2, with 13 bases in between. The CDR3 length is 15 residues. The V gene's germline CDR1 is SGHVS and CDR2 FNYEAQ. CDR3 in DNA: TGTGCCAGCAGCCCAACCCAGGGGACTGGAAACACCATATATTTT. Its protein is CASSPTQGTGNTIYF.

The V and J genes are TRBV18 and TRBJ1-1; 7 nucleotides match TRBD1. After removal of 4 bases from V and 0 bases from J, the junction contained 11 bases not matched to a gene. Per the germline V gene, CDR1 is KGHSH and CDR2 is LQKENI. This CDR3 contains 17 residues. CDR3 nucleotides: TGTGCCAGCTCACGCAATCGGGTGGGACAGTTGAACACTGAAGCTTTCTTT. It encodes CASSRNRVGQLNTEAFF.

The chain has TRBV28 and TRBJ2-1; D possibly corresponds to TRBD1 (6 bases). CDR3 size: 14 residues. Germline V gives CDR1 MDHEN, CDR2 SYDVKM. The V end lost 5 bases, the J end lost 5 bases, and 13 bases lay between the germline ends. The CDR3 region has the DNA TGTGCCAGCAGTACCTTGACAGGTCACAATGAGCAGTTCTTC. Residues: CASSTLTGHNEQFF.